The clone carrying this TCR beta chain has a single count. Original handling: Junction-only sequences without quality scores came from ImmunoSEQ, so filtering differed. Clones were read by immunoSEQ multiplex PCR, and TCRdb kept only the in-frame ones, dropping some. V, J and clone size derive from that table, while D and trimming were established from the DNA sequence. Of around 2.5 million clones listed, 90% to 95% are singletons. The data belong to a study of shared clonotypes between healthy human individuals. Recent vaccinations or acute infections were absent in the healthy HIV-negative adult donors. This CDR3 is built from 13 residues. Per germline, CDR1 MNHNS and CDR2 SASEGT. With V trimmed by 10 bases and J by 5 bases, 9 bases remained unmatched.

Material: naive CD4+ T cells from PBMCs. Documented subset: CD45RA+ positively selected. The clonotype was recovered from a man aged 18 to 35 in good health. Some clones in this sample may be carry-over from other donors' samples. The chain has TRBV6-1 and TRBJ2-5; TRBD2 agrees at 8 bases. CDR3: CATPGGHRETQYF. The CDR3 DNA follows: TGTGCCACCCCGGGGGGGCACCGTGAGACCCAGTACTTC.